The source of this T cell receptor beta chain is a study of blood T cell repertoires in COVID-19. Source study methods: Scientists estimated how many nucleated cells there were by amplifying reference gene primers. Sequencing used immunoSEQ multiplex PCR; TCRdb keeps in-frame clones, though not all of them. V and J calls and clone size follow that table, whereas D and trimming were derived from the DNA. The sample consists of around 50,000 clones, over 65% of them appearing once. Trimming left V 2 bases short and J 2 bases short, with 4 bases between. Per germline, CDR1 SGHDN and CDR2 FVKESK. There are 12 residues in the CDR3.

The J gene is TRBJ2-7, the V gene TRBV14, with D unclear. Sequenced material: peripheral blood. The TCR was taken from a man aged 80 or over with COVID-19, enrolled during active disease. In DNA form, the CDR3 reads TGTGCCAGCAGCCAATCAGCCTACGAGCAGTACGTC. It specifies CASSQSAYEQYV.